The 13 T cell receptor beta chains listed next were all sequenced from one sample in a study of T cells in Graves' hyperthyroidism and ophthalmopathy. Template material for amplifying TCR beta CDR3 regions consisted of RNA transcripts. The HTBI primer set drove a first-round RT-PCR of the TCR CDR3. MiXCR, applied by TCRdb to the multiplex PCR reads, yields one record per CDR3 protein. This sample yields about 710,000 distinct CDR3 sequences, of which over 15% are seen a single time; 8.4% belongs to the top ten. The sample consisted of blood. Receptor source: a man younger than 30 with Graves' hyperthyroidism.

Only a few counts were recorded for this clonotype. In nucleotides, the CDR3 is TGTGCCAGCAGCTCCCATTTATCGACAGGGAACACTGAAGCTTTCTTT. Its protein product is CASSSHLSTGNTEAFF. The chain joins TRBV5-5 to TRBJ1-1, with D perhaps TRBD1 (6 bases). Germline values: CDR1 SGHKS, CDR2 YYEKEE (reference sequence). The CDR3 has 16 amino acids. V shed 3 bases and J shed 1 base, with 16 bases lying between them. The variable domain in full, completed from reference TRBV5-5 and TRBJ1-1, reads DAGVTQSPTHLIKTRGQQVTLRCSPISGHKSVSWYQQVLGQGPQFIFQYYEKEERGRGNFPDRFSARQFPNYSSELNVNALLLGDSALYLCASSSHLSTGNTEAFFGQGTRLTVV.

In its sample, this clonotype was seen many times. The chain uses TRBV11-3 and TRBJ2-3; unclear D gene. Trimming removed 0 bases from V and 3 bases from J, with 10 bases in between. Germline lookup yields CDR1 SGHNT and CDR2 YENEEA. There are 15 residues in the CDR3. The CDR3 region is CASSLDLARTDTQYF. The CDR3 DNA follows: TGTGCCAGCAGCTTAGATCTCGCAAGGACAGATACGCAGTATTTT.

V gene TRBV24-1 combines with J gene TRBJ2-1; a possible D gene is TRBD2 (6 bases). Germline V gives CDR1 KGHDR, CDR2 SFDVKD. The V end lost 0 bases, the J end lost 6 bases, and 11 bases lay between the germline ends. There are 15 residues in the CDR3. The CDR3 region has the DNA TGTGCCACCAGTGATTTGGGAGGGGCGGGCAATGAGCAGTTCTTC. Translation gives CATSDLGGAGNEQFF.

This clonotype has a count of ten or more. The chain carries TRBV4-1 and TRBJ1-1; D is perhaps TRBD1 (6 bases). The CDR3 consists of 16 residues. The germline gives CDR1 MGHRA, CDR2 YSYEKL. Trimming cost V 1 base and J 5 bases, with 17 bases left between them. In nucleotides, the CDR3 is TGCGCCAGCAGCCAAGGGACAGCGGGTGGGTCGACTGAAGCTTTCTTT. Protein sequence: CASSQGTAGGSTEAFF.

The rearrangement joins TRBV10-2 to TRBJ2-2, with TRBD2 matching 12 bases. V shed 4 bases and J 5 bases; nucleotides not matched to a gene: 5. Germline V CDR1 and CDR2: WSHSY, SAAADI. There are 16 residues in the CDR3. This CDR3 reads CASSAGTSGRTGELFF. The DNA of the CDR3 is TGCGCCAGCAGTGCCGGGACTAGCGGGCGAACCGGGGAGCTGTTTTTT.

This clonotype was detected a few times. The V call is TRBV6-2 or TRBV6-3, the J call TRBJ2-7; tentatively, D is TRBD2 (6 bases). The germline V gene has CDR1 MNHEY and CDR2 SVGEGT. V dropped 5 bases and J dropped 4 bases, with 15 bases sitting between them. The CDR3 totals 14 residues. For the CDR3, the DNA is TGTGCCAGCAGTACGGCCGGGACTTCTTACGAGCAGTACTTC. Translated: CASSTAGTSYEQYF.

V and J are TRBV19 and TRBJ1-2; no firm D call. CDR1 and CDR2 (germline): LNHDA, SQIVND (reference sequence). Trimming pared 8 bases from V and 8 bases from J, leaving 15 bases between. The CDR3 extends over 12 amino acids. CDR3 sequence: CASYHVRGGYTF. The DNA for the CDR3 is TGTGCCAGTTACCATGTCAGAGGAGGCTACACCTTC.

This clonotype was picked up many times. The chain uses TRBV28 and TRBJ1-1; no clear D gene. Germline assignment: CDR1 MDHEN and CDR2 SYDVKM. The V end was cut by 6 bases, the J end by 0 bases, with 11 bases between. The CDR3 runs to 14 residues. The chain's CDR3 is CASRVSAVNTEAFF. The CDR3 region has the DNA TGTGCCAGCAGAGTCAGTGCCGTGAACACTGAAGCTTTCTTT.

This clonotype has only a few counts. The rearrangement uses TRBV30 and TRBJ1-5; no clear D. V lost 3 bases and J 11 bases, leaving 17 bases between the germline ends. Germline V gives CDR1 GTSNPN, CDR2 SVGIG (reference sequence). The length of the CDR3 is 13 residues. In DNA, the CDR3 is TGTGCCTGGAGCGGAGGCAGTCTTGAGGCCCAGCATTTT. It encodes CAWSGGSLEAQHF.

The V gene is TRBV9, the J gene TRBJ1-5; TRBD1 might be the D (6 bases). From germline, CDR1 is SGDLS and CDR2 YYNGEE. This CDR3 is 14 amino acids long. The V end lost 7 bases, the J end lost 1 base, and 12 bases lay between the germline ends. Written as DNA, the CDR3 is TGTGCCAGCGGGCCGGGGGCCAGCAATCAGCCCCAGCATTTT. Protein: CASGPGASNQPQHF.

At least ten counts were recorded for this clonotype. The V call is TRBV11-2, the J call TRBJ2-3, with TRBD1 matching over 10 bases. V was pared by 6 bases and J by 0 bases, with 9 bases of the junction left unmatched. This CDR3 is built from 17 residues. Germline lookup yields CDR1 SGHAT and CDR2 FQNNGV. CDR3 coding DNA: TGTGCCAGCAGGTCCGGGACAGGGGCCCTAAGCACAGATACGCAGTATTTT. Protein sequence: CASRSGTGALSTDTQYF.

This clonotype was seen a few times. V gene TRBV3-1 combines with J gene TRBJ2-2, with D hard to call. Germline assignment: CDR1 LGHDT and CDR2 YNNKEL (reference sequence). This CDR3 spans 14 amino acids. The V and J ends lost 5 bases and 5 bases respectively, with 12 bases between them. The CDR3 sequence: CASSDTVATGELFF. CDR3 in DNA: TGTGCCAGCAGCGACACCGTGGCGACCGGGGAGCTGTTTTTT.

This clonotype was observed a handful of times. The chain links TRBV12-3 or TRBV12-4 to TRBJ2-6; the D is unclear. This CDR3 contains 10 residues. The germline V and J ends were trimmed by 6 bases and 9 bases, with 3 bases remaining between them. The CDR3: CASSRNVLTF. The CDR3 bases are TGTGCCAGCAGCCGCAACGTCCTGACTTTC.